The 20 T cell receptor beta chains given below trace back to one sample, sequenced in a study of T cells in Graves' hyperthyroidism and ophthalmopathy. Amplification of TCR beta CDR3 regions was performed using RNA transcripts as template. HTBI primers drove first-round RT-PCR of the TCR CDR3. TCRdb re-called the multiplex PCR reads with MiXCR, one entry per CDR3 protein. Here the sample spans around 700,000 distinct CDR3 sequences, about 19% being singletons. The sequencing sample was made of blood. These receptors were obtained from a woman between 45 and 60 years old with Graves' hyperthyroidism that later progressed to Graves' ophthalmopathy.

This clonotype was picked up a small number of times. The rearrangement uses TRBV29-1 and TRBJ2-2; 8 bases map to TRBD1. The V gene end was trimmed by 8 bases and the J gene end by 0 bases; junction bases not matched to a gene: 2. This CDR3 region has 13 residues. CDR1 and CDR2 (germline): SQVTM, ANQGSEA. The CDR3 nucleotides read TGCAGCACGACAGGGGCGAACACCGGGGAGCTGTTTTTT. The encoded protein is CSTTGANTGELFF.

This clonotype was observed many times. The chain combines TRBV6-1 with TRBJ2-7; D gene uncertain. Germline values: CDR1 MNHNS, CDR2 SASEGT. The CDR3 runs to 14 residues. V was trimmed by 1 base and J by 3 bases, leaving 10 bases between them. The CDR3, as DNA: TGTGCCAGCAGTGAAGGACACGGATTCTACGAGCAGTACTTC. Translated, it gives CASSEGHGFYEQYF.

The chain joins TRBV30 to TRBJ1-2, with 9 bases lining up with TRBD1. The V gene end was trimmed by 3 bases and the J gene end by 7 bases; junction bases not matched to a gene: 6. Germline CDR1 is GTSNPN and CDR2 is SVGIG (reference sequence). The CDR3 extends over 13 amino acids. This CDR3 is CAWSPGQGLGYTF. The CDR3 nucleotides read TGTGCCTGGAGCCCGGGACAGGGTCTTGGCTACACCTTC.

This clonotype was seen more than once but under ten times. The chain has TRBV20-1 and TRBJ1-2; D perhaps matches TRBD1 (5 bases). Germline lookup yields CDR1 DFQATT and CDR2 SNEGSKA (reference sequence). This CDR3 is built from 14 residues. V was shortened by 5 bases and J by 5 bases, with 18 bases between the two germline ends. Here the CDR3 DNA reads TGCAGTGCTGCCTCGGACAACCTTTATTATGGCTACACCTTC. Amino acids: CSAASDNLYYGYTF.

The chain couples TRBV4-1 to TRBJ1-1; D gene uncertain. Trimming shortened V by 1 base and J by 6 bases, and 15 bases separated the two germline ends. The V gene's germline CDR1 is MGHRA and CDR2 YSYEKL. This CDR3 contains 15 residues. The DNA for the CDR3 is TGCGCCAGCAGCCAAGTGTCTCCCTCTAGGGCTGAAGCTTTCTTT. This codes for CASSQVSPSRAEAFF.

This clonotype was recorded at least ten times. V is TRBV29-1 and J is TRBJ2-1; 12 bases agree with TRBD2. The length of the CDR3 is 17 residues. Germline trimming cut 4 bases from V and 0 bases from J; bases unmatched to any gene: 7. The germline gives CDR1 SQVTM, CDR2 ANQGSEA. Here the CDR3 DNA reads TGCAGCGTTGTTGGGCTAGCGGGGGGGAGCTCCTACAATGAGCAGTTCTTC. This translates into CSVVGLAGGSSYNEQFF.

This clonotype has only a few counts. The chain links TRBV15 to TRBJ1-6, with D possibly being TRBD1 (5 bases). Germline CDR1 and CDR2: LNHNV and YYDKDF (reference sequence). The CDR3 is 15 residues long. Between the trimmed V and J ends, which lost 0 bases and 10 bases, there was a span of 13 bases. Here the CDR3 DNA reads TGTGCCACCAGCAGAGATATTGGGGCTGGCTCACCCCTCCACTTT. Translated: CATSRDIGAGSPLHF.

This clonotype was observed a few times. This sequence joins TRBV6-7 and TRBJ2-3; D not resolved. TRBV6-7 is an ORF, with its function uncertain. This CDR3 contains 12 residues. Trimming pared 3 bases from V and 11 bases from J, leaving 12 bases between. The CDR3, as DNA: TGTGCCAGCAGTTATTCAAGTTTGAAGCAGTATTTT. Translated, it gives CASSYSSLKQYF.

This clonotype was picked up many times. V is TRBV18 and J is TRBJ2-1; D uncertain. The CDR3 has 17 residues. The V end was cut by 3 bases, the J end by 0 bases, with 15 bases between. Per germline, CDR1 KGHSH and CDR2 LQKENI. The CDR3 here is CASSPAAGWSSYNEQFF. CDR3 bases: TGTGCCAGCTCACCTGCCGCAGGCTGGAGCTCCTACAATGAGCAGTTCTTC.

The sample holds many counts of this clonotype. The chain joins TRBV30 to TRBJ2-5; D remains ambiguous. Deletions cut 3 bases from V and 0 bases from J, with 8 bases between. CDR1 and CDR2 from the germline V gene are GTSNPN and SVGIG (reference sequence). CDR3 size: 13 residues. The CDR3 protein is CAWSGQNQETQYF. The DNA for the CDR3 is TGTGCCTGGAGCGGGCAGAACCAAGAGACCCAGTACTTC. The variable domain in full, with the rest retrieved from reference TRBV30 and TRBJ2-5, is SQTIHQWPATLVQPVGSPLSLECTVEGTSNPNLYWYRQAAGRGLQLLFYSVGIGQISSEVPQNLSASRPQDRQFILSSKKLLLSDSGFYLCAWSGQNQETQYFGPGTRLLVL.

V and J are TRBV27 and TRBJ2-3; 12 bases fit TRBD2. There are 15 residues in the CDR3. V shed 7 bases, J shed 12 bases, and the junction held 14 bases outside the gene matches. CDR1 and CDR2 (germline): MNHEY, SMNVEV (reference sequence). DNA of the CDR3: TGTGCCAGCACACAACTAGCGGGGGGCGCAATGGGCCAGTATTTT. As protein: CASTQLAGGAMGQYF.

The J gene is TRBJ1-2, the V gene TRBV29-1; 7 bases map to TRBD1. The germline gives CDR1 SQVTM, CDR2 ANQGSEA. This CDR3 contains 13 residues. V gave up 2 bases and J gave up 7 bases; unmatched junction bases: 7. CDR3 loop: CSVERTGSLGYTF. The CDR3 DNA reads as TGCAGCGTTGAAAGGACAGGTTCCCTTGGCTACACCTTC.

This clonotype was seen more than once but under ten times. The genes are TRBV20-1 and TRBJ2-5, with 11 bases that match TRBD2. The CDR3 is 16 residues long. Germline lookup yields CDR1 DFQATT and CDR2 SNEGSKA (reference sequence). V lost 0 bases to trimming and J lost 5 bases; unmatched junction nucleotides: 8. The DNA of the CDR3 is TGCAGTGCTAGAGATGATAGCGGGGGGGCCGGGGAGACCCAGTACTTC. This encodes CSARDDSGGAGETQYF.

The J gene is TRBJ1-5, the V gene TRBV6-6; D is unresolved. The V end was cut by 3 bases, the J end by 7 bases, with 13 bases between. Looked up from germline, CDR1 is MNHNY and CDR2 is SVGAGI (reference sequence). The CDR3 runs 14 residues. The CDR3 DNA reads TGTGCCAGCAGTTATGGCGAAAAGGGCCAGCCCCAGCATTTT. Translated: CASSYGEKGQPQHF.

The rearrangement uses TRBV27 and TRBJ1-5, with TRBD1 as a possible D gene (5 bases). Trimming removed 2 bases from V and 2 bases from J, with 10 bases in between. This CDR3 has 15 residues. The V gene's germline CDR1 is MNHEY and CDR2 SMNVEV (reference sequence). CDR3 region: CASSLDDSRNQPQHF. The CDR3 nucleotides read TGTGCCAGCAGTTTAGACGACAGCCGCAATCAGCCCCAGCATTTT.

This clonotype was detected many times. The chain has TRBV7-2 and TRBJ2-7; 8 nucleotides align to TRBD1. The CDR3 spans 17 residues. The V segment lost 1 base and the J segment 1 base; nucleotides outside the gene matches: 9. Per germline, CDR1 SGHTA and CDR2 FQGNSA. In DNA form, the CDR3 reads TGTGCCAGCAGCTTAGTAGTAGGGACAGGTTTTTCCTACGAGCAGTACTTC. This codes for CASSLVVGTGFSYEQYF. The full variable domain, its missing parts supplied by reference TRBV7-2 and TRBJ2-7, is GAGVSQSPSNKVTEKGKDVELRCDPISGHTALYWYRQSLGQGLEFLIYFQGNSAPDKSGLPSDRFSAERTGGSVSTLTIQRTQQEDSAVYLCASSLVVGTGFSYEQYFGPGTRLTVT.

As DNA, the CDR3 is TGCGCCAGCAGCCAAGTGAAGGTCAACTATGGCTACACCTTC. Its protein is CASSQVKVNYGYTF. The chain uses TRBV4-1 and TRBJ1-2; the D is unclear. V shed 1 base and J shed 2 bases, with 8 bases lying between them. Germline V CDR1 and CDR2: MGHRA, YSYEKL. This CDR3 region has 14 residues.

This clonotype was observed at least ten times. V is TRBV7-9 and J is TRBJ2-7; D uncertain. Trimming cost V 1 base and J 6 bases, with 13 bases left between them. The CDR3 runs 14 residues. CDR1 and CDR2 from the germline V gene are SEHNR and FQNEAQ (reference sequence). CDR3 loop: CASSLDNLRTEQYF. In DNA form, the CDR3 reads TGTGCCAGCAGCTTAGACAATTTGCGAACCGAGCAGTACTTC.

This clonotype was recorded at least ten times. J is TRBJ2-5 and V is TRBV2; tentative D call: TRBD2 (6 bases). V was trimmed by 4 bases and J by 5 bases, leaving 17 bases between them. Germline assignment: CDR1 SNHLY and CDR2 FYNNEI. This CDR3 region has 15 residues. In DNA form, the CDR3 reads TGTGCCAGCAGTGGCCCGCGGGGAGGCGATGAGACCCAGTACTTC. Its protein is CASSGPRGGDETQYF.

This clonotype was seen ten or more times. The chain employs TRBV6-1 and TRBJ1-2; TRBD1 is a possible D gene (6 bases). The V end lost 2 bases, the J end lost 4 bases, and 14 bases lay between the germline ends. The germline gives CDR1 MNHNS, CDR2 SASEGT. CDR3 size: 15 residues. CDR3 sequence: CASSEFGQGPYGYTF. CDR3 sequence (DNA): TGTGCCAGCAGTGAATTCGGGCAGGGGCCCTATGGCTACACCTTC.